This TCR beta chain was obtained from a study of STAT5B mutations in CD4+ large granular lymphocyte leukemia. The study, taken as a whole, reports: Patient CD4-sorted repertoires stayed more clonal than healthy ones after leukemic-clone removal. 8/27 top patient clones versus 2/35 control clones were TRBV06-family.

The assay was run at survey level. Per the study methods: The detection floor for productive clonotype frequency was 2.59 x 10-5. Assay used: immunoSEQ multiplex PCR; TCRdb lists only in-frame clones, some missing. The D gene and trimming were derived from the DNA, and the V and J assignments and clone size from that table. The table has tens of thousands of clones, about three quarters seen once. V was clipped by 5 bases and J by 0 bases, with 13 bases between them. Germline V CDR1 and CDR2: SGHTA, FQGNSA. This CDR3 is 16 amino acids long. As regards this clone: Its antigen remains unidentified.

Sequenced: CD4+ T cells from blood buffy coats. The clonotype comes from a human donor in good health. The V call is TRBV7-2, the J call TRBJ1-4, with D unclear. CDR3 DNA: TGTGCCAGCAGCGAGGGTTGGACGACAACTAATGAAAAACTGTTTTTT. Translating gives CASSEGWTTTNEKLFF.